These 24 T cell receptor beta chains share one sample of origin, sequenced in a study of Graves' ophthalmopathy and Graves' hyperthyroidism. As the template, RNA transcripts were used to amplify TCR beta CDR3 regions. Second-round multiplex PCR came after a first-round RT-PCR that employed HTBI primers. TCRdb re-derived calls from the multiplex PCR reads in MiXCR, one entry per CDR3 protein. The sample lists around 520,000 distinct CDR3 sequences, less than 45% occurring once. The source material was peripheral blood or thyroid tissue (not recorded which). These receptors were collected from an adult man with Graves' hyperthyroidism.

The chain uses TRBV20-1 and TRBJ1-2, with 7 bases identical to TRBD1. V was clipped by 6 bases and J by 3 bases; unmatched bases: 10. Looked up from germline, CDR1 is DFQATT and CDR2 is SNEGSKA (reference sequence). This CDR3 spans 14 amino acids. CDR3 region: CSAPKAGGDYGYTF. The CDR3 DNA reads TGCAGTGCCCCGAAGGCAGGGGGGGACTATGGCTACACCTTC.

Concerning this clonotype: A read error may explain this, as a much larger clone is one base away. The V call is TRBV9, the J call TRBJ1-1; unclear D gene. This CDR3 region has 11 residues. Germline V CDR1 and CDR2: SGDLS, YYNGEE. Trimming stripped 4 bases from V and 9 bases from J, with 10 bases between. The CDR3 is CASSSLAQAFF. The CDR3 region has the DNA TGTGCCAGCAGCTCCCTTGCTCAAGCTTTCTTT.

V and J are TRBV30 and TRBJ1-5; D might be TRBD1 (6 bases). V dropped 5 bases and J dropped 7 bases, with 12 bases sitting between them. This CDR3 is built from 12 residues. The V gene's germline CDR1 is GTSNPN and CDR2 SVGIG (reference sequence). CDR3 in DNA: TGTGCCTGGGGACAGTCCACACAGCCCCAGCATTTT. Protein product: CAWGQSTQPQHF. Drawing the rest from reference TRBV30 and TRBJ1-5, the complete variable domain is SQTIHQWPATLVQPVGSPLSLECTVEGTSNPNLYWYRQAAGRGLQLLFYSVGIGQISSEVPQNLSASRPQDRQFILSSKKLLLSDSGFYLCAWGQSTQPQHFGDGTRLSIL.

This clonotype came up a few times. This CDR3 is CASSFPGFSGSYEQYF. The CDR3 region has the DNA TGTGCCAGCAGTTTTCCGGGTTTCTCGGGTTCCTACGAGCAGTACTTC. The rearrangement uses TRBV2 and TRBJ2-7; no firm D call. Germline values: CDR1 SNHLY, CDR2 FYNNEI. The CDR3 loop spans 16 amino acids. Trimming stripped 5 bases from V and 1 base from J, with 18 bases between.

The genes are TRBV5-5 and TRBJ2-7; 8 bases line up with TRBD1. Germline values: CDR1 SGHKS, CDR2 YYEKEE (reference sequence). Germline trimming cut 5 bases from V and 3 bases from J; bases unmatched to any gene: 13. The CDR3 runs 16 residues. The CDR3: CASSPTGVDSYYEQYF. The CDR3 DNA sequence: TGTGCCAGCAGTCCGACAGGGGTTGATTCCTACTACGAGCAGTACTTC.

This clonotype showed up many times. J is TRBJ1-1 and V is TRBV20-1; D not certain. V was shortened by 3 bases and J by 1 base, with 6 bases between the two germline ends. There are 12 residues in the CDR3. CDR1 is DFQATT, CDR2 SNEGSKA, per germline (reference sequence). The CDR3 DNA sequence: TGCAGTGCTAGCAAGGAGAACACTGAAGCTTTCTTT. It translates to CSASKENTEAFF.

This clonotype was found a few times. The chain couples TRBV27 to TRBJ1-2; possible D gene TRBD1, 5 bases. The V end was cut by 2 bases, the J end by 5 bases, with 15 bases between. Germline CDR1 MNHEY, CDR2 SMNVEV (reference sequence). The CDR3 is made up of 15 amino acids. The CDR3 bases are TGTGCCAGCAGTTTAAAATGGCAGGGACGGTATGGCTACACCTTC. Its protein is CASSLKWQGRYGYTF.

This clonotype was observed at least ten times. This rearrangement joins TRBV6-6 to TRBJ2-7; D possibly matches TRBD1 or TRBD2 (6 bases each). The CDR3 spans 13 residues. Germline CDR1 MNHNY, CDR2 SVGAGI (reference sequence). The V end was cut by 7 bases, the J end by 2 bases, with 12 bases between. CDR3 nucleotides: TGTGCCAGCACTGAGGAGGGGGCCTACGAGCAGTACTTC. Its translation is CASTEEGAYEQYF.

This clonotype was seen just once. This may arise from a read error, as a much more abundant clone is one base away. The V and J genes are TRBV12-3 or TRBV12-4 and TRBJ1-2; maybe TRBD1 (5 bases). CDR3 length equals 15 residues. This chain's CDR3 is CASSPLTGTDYDYTF. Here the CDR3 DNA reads TGTGCCAGCAGTCCCCTAACCGGGACGGACTATGACTACACCTTC.

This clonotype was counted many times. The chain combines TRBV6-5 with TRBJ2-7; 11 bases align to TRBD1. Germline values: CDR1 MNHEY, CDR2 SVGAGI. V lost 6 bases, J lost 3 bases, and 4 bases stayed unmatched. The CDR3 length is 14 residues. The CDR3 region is CASSYGTGGYEQYF. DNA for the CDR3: TGTGCCAGCAGCTACGGGACAGGGGGCTACGAGCAGTACTTC.

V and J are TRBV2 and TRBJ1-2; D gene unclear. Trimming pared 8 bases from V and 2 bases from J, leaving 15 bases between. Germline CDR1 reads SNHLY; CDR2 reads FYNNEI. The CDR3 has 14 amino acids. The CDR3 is CASARSSGNYGYTF. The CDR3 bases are TGTGCCAGCGCCAGGAGCTCTGGAAACTATGGCTACACCTTC.

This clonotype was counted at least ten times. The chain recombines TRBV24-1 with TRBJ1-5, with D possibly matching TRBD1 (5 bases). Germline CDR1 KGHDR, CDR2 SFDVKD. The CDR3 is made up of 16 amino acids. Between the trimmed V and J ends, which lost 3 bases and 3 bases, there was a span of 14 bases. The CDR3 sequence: CATSDEGVGPNQPQHF. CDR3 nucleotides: TGTGCCACCAGTGATGAAGGGGTCGGTCCCAATCAGCCCCAGCATTTT.

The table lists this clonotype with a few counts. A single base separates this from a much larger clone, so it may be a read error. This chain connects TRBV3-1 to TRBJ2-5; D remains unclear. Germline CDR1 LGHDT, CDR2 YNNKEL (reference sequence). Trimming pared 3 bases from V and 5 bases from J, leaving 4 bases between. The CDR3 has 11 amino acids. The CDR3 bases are TGTGCCAGCAGCCATCGGGAGACCCAGTACTTC. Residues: CASSHRETQYF.

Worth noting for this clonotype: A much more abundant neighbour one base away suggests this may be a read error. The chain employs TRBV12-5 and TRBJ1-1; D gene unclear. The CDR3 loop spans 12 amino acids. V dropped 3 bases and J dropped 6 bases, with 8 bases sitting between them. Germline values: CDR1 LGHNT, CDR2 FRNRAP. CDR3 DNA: TGTGCTAGTGGTTTTTATGGGGCTGAAGCTTTCTTT. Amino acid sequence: CASGFYGAEAFF.

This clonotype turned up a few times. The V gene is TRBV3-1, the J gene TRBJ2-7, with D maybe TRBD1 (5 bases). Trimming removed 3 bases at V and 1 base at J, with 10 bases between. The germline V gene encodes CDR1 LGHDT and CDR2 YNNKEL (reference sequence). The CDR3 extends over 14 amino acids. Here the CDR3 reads CASSQAGNSYEQYF. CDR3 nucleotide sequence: TGTGCCAGCAGCCAGGCAGGGAATTCCTACGAGCAGTACTTC.

The CDR3, as DNA: TGTGCCAGTAGTCTCGCGGGGGGTGTAGATGAGCAGTTCTTC. Residues: CASSLAGGVDEQFF. The chain has TRBV19 and TRBJ2-7; 8 nucleotides match TRBD2. The J call may not be correct, given that the DNA end is closer to TRBJ2-1. Germline CDR1 is LNHDA and CDR2 is SQIVND (reference sequence). The CDR3 loop spans 14 amino acids.

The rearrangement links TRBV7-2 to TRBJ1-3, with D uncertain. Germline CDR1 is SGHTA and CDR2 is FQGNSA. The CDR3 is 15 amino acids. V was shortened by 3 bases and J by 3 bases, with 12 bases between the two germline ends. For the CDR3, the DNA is TGTGCCAGCAGCTTGGACTTTTCGCTTGGAAACACCATATATTTT. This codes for CASSLDFSLGNTIYF.

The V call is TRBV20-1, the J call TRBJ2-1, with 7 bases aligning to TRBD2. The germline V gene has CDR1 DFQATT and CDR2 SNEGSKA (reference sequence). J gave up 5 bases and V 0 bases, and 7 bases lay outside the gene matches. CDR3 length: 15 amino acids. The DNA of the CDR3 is TGCAGTGCTAGAGACCCCGGGACTACCGACAATGAGCAGTTCTTC. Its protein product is CSARDPGTTDNEQFF.

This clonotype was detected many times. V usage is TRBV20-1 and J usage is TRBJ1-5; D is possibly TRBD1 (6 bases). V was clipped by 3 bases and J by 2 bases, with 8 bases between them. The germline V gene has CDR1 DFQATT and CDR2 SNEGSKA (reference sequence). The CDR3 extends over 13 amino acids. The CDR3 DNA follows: TGCAGTGCTAGTGGGGGGCGCAATCAGCCCCAGCATTTT. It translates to CSASGGRNQPQHF.

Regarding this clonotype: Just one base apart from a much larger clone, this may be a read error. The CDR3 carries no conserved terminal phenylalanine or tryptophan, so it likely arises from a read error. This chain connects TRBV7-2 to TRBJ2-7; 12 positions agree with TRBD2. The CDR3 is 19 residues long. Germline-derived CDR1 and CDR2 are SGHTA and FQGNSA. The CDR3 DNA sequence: TGCGCCAGCAGCCCGTTGGCTAGCGGGAGGGCCGGCCATTCCTACGAGCAGTACCTC. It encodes CASSPLASGRAGHSYEQYL.

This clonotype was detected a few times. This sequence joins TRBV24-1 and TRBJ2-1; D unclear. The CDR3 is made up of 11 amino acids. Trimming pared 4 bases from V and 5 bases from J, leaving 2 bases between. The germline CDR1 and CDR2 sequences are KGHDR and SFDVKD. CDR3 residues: CATSENNEQFF. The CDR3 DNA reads TGTGCCACCAGTGAAAACAATGAGCAGTTCTTC.

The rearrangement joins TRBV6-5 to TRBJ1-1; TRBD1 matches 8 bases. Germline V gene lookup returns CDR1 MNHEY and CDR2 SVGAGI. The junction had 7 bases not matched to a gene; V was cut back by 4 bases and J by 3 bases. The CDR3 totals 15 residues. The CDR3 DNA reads TGTGCCAGCAGTTTATCAGGGGGCCCACACACTGAAGCTTTCTTT. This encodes CASSLSGGPHTEAFF.

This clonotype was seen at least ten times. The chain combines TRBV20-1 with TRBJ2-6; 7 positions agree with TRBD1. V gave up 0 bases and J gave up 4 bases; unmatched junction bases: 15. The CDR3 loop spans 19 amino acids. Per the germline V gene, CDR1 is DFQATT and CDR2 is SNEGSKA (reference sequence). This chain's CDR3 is CSARDVLGGGGDGANVLTF. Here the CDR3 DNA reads TGCAGTGCTAGAGATGTCTTAGGGGGCGGTGGAGACGGGGCCAACGTCCTGACTTTC.

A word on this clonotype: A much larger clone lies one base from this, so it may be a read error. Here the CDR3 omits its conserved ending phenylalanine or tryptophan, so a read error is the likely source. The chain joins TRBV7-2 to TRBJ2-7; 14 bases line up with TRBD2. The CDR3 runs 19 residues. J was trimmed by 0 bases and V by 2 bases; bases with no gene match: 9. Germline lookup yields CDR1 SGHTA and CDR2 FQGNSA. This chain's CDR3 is CASSLLPGLAGASSYEQYL. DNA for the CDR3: TGTGCCAGCAGCTTACTACCGGGACTAGCGGGGGCGAGCTCCTACGAGCAGTACCTC.